This T cell receptor beta chain was profiled in a study of neurological immune-mediated disorders. This clonotype was recorded at least ten times. Via MiXCR, TCRdb re-called the 5' RACE reads, giving one row per CDR3 protein. There are tens of thousands of distinct CDR3 sequences in the sample; roughly 12% occur only once, and over 1% lies in the top ten. V was shortened by 6 bases and J by 0 bases, with 12 bases between the two germline ends. Looked up from germline, CDR1 is SGHRS and CDR2 is YFSETQ. The length of the CDR3 is 14 residues. This receptor was taken from a female donor in good health. The sequenced material came from PBMCs. V is TRBV5-1 and J is TRBJ2-5; D gene unclear. The CDR3 sequence: CASTLATYQETQYF. The CDR3 DNA is TGCGCCAGCACCCTTGCCACTTACCAAGAGACCCAGTACTTC.